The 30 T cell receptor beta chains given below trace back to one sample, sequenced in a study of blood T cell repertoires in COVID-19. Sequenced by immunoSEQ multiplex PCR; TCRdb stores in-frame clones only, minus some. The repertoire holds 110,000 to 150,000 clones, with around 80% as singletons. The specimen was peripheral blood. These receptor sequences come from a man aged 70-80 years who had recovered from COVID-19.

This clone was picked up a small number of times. The CDR3 DNA is TGCAGCGTTGTACGACTAGGCGAGCAGTACTTC. Translating it yields CSVVRLGEQYF. The genes are TRBV29-1 and TRBJ2-7; TRBD2 is a possible D gene (6 bases). Germline loops: CDR1 SQVTM, CDR2 ANQGSEA. V lost 4 bases to trimming and J lost 6 bases, with 10 bases between them. CDR3 length: 11 residues.

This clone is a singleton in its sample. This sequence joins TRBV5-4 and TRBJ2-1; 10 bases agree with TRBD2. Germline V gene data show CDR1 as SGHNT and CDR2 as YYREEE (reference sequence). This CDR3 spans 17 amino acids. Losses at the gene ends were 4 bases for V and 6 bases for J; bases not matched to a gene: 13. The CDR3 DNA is TGTGCCAGCAGCCCCACGACCTTACTAGCGGGACCCAATGAGCAGTTCTTC. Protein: CASSPTTLLAGPNEQFF.

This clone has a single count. CDR3 amino acids: CATRSGGESPLHF. CDR3 in DNA: TGTGCCACCAGATCGGGCGGGGAATCACCCCTCCACTTT. The V call is TRBV12-3 or TRBV12-4, the J call TRBJ1-6; no firm D call. The CDR3 has 13 residues. Between the trimmed V and J ends, which lost 10 bases and 10 bases, there was a span of 17 bases.

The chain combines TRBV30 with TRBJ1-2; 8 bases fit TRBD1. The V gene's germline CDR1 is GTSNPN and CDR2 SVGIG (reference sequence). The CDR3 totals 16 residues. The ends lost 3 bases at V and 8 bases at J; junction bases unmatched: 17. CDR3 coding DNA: TGTGCCTGGAGATACATGGACAGGGACTCCCCGTGGGGCTACACCTTC. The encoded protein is CAWRYMDRDSPWGYTF. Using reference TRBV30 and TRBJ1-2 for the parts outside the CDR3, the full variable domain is SQTIHQWPATLVQPVGSPLSLECTVEGTSNPNLYWYRQAAGRGLQLLFYSVGIGQISSEVPQNLSASRPQDRQFILSSKKLLLSDSGFYLCAWRYMDRDSPWGYTFGSGTRLTVV.

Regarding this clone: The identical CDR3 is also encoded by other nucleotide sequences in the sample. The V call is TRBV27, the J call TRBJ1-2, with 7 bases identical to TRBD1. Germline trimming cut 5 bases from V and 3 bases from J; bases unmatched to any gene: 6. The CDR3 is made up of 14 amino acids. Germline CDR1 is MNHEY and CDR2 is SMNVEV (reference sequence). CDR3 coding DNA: TGTGCCAGCAGTGCATACAGGGGTTACTATGGCTACACCTTC. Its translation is CASSAYRGYYGYTF.

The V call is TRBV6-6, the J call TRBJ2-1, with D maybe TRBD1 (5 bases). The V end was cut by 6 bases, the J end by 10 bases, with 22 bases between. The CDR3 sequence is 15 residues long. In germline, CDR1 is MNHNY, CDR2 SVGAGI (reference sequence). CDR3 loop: CASSPIRGGIVEQFF. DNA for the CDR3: TGTGCCAGCAGCCCCATAAGGGGTGGCATCGTGGAGCAGTTCTTC.

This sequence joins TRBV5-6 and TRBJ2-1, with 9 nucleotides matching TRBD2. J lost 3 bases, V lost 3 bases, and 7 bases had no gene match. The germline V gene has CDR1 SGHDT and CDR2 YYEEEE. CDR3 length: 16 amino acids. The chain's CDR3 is CASSSPLAGDYNEQFF. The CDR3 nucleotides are TGTGCCAGCAGCTCCCCATTAGCGGGGGACTACAATGAGCAGTTCTTC. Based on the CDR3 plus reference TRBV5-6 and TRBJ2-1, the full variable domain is DAGVTQSPTHLIKTRGQQVTLRCSPKSGHDTVSWYQQALGQGPQFIFQYYEEEERQRGNFPDRFSGHQFPNYSSELNVNALLLGDSALYLCASSSPLAGDYNEQFFGPGTRLTVL.

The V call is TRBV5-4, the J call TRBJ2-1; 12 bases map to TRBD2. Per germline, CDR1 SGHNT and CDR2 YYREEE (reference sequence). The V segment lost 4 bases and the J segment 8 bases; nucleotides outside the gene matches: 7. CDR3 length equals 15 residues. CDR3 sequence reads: CASSGTSGRRDEQFF. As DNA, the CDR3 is TGTGCCAGCAGCGGAACTAGCGGGAGGAGGGATGAGCAGTTCTTC.

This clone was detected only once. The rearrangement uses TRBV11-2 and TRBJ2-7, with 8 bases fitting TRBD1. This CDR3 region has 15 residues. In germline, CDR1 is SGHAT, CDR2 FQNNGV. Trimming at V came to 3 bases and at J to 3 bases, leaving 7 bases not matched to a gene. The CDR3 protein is CASSFEDRGSYEQYF. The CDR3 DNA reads TGTGCCAGCAGCTTCGAAGACAGGGGAAGCTACGAGCAGTACTTC.

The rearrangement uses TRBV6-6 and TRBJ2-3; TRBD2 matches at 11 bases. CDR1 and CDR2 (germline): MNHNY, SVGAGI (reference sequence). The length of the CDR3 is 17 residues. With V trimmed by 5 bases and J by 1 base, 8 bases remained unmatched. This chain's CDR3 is CASSLAGGRLGTDTQYF. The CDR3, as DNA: TGTGCCAGCAGTCTAGCGGGAGGTCGATTGGGCACAGATACGCAGTATTTT.

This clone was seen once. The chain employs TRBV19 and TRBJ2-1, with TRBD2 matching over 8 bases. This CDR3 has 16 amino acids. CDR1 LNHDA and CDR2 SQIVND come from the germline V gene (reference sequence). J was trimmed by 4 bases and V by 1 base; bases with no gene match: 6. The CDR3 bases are TGTGCCAGTAGTATAGTGCTAGCGGGTCATTACAATGAGCAGTTCTTC. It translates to CASSIVLAGHYNEQFF.

The DNA of the CDR3 is TGTGCCAGCAGTTTAGGGCACAATGAGCAGTTCTTC. Protein product: CASSLGHNEQFF. The J gene is TRBJ2-1, the V gene TRBV12-3 or TRBV12-4; D remains unclear. The V gene lost 1 base and the J gene lost 5 bases, with 3 bases spanning the gap. This CDR3 spans 12 amino acids.

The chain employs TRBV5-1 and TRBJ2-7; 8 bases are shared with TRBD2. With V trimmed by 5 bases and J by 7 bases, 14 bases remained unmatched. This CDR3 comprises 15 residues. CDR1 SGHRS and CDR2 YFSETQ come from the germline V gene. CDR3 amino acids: CASSTTGRDAWEQYF. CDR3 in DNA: TGCGCCAGCAGTACTACCGGGAGGGACGCCTGGGAGCAGTACTTC.

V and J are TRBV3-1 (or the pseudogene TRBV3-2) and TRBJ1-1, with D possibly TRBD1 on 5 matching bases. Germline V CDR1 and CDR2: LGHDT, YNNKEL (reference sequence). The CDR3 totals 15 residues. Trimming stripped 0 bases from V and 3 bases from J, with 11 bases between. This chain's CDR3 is CASSQDFFRDTEAFF. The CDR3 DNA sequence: TGTGCCAGCAGCCAAGACTTCTTCAGGGACACTGAAGCTTTCTTT.

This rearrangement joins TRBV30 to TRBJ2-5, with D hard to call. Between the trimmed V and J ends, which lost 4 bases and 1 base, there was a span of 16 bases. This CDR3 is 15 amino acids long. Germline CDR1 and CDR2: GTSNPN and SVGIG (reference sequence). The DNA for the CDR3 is TGTGCCTGGAAACCTAAGAACTTCGGCCAAGAGACCCAGTACTTC. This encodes CAWKPKNFGQETQYF.

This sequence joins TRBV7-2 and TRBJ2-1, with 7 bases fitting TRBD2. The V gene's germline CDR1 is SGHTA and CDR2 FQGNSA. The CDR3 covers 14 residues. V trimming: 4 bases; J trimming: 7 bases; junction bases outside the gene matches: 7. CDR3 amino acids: CASSSRTRWNEQFF. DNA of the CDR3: TGTGCCAGCAGCTCACGGACTAGATGGAATGAGCAGTTCTTC.

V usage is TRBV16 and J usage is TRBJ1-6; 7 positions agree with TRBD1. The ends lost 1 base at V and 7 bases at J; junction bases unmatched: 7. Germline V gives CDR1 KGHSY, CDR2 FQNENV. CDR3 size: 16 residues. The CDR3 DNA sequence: TGTGCCAGCAGCCAATTGGTTGGGACAGTGAATTCACCCCTCCACTTT. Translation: CASSQLVGTVNSPLHF.

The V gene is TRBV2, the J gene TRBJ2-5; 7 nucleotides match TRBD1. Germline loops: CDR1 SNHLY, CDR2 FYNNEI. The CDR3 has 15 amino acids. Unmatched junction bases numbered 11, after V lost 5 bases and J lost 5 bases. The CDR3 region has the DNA TGTGCCAGCAGTCAAACAGGGGTTACTAGGGAGACCCAGTACTTC. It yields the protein CASSQTGVTRETQYF.

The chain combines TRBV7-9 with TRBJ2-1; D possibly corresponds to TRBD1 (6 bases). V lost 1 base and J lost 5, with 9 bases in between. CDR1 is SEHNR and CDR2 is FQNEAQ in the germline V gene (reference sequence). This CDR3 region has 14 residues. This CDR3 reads CASSLVQGNNEQFF. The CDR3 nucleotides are TGTGCCAGCAGCTTAGTCCAGGGGAACAATGAGCAGTTCTTC.

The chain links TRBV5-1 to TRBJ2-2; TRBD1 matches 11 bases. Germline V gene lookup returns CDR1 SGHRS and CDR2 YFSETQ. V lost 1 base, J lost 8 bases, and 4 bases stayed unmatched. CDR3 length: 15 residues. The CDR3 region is CASSLRTGGPGELFF. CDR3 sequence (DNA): TGCGCCAGCAGCTTGCGGACAGGGGGCCCGGGGGAGCTGTTTTTT.

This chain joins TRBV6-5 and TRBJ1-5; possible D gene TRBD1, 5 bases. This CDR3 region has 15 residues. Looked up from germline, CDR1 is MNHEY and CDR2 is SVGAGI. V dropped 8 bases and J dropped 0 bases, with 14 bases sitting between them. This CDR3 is CASSRQTYSNQPQHF. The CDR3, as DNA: TGTGCCAGCTCGAGACAGACATATAGCAATCAGCCCCAGCATTTT.

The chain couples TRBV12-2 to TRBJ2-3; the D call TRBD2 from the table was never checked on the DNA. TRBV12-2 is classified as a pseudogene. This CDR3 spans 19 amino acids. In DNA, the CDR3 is TGTGCAAGTCGCTTCGGGACTAGCGGGAGGGCCGGGGTCACAGATACGCAGTATTTT. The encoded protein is CASRFGTSGRAGVTDTQYF.

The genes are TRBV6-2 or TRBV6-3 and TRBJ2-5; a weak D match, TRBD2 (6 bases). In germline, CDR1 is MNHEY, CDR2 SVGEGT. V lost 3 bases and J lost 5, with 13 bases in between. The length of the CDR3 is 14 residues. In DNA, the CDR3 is TGTGCCAGCAGTTATGGGGGGTCGGAGGAGACCCAGTACTTC. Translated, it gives CASSYGGSEETQYF.

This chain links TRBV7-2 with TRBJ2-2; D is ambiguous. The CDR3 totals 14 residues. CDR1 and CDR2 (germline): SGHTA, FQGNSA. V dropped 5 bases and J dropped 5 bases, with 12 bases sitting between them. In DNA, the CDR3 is TGTGCCAGCAGCGCGAAACCAGGAACCGGGGAGCTGTTTTTT. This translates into CASSAKPGTGELFF.

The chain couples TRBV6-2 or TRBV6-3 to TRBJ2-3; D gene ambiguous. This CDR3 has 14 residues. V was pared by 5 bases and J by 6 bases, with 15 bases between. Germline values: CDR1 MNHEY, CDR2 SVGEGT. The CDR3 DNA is TGTGCCAGCAGTATGGATGGCCCGCGGGATACGCAGTATTTT. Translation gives CASSMDGPRDTQYF.

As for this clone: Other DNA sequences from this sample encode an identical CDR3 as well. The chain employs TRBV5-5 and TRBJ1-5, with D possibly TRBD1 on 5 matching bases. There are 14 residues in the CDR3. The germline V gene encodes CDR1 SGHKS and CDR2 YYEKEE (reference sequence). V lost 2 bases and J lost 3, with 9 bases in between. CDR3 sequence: CASSFTGSNQPQHF. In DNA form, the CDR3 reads TGTGCCAGCAGCTTTACAGGATCCAATCAGCCCCAGCATTTT.

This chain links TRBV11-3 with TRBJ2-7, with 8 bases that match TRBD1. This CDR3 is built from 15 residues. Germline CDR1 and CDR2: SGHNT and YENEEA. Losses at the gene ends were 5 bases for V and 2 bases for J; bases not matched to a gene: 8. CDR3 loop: CASSPWTGLTYEQYF. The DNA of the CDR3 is TGTGCCAGCAGCCCCTGGACAGGGCTGACCTACGAGCAGTACTTC.

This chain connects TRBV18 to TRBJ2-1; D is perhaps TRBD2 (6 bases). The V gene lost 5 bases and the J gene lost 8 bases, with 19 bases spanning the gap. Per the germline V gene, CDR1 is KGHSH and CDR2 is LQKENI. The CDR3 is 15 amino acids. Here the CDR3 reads CASSSLGGAGDEQFF. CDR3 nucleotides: TGTGCCAGCTCAAGCCTGGGCGGGGCGGGCGATGAGCAGTTCTTC.

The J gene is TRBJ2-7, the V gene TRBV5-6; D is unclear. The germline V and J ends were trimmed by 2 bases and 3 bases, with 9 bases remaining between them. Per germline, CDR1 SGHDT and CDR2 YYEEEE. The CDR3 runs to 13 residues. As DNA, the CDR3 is TGTGCCAGCAGCTTTGTGGCTGGCTACGAGCAGTACTTC. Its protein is CASSFVAGYEQYF.

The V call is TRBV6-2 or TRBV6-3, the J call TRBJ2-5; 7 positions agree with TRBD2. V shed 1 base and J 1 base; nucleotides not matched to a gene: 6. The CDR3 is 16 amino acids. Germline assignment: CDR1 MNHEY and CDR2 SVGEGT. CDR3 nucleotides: TGTGCCAGCAGTTACTTTTCCGGGAGGCCCCAAGAGACCCAGTACTTC. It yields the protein CASSYFSGRPQETQYF.